A selection of T cell receptor beta chains follows, all from one sample in a study of cytotoxic CD8 clonotypes in ibrutinib-treated CLL. Assay used: immunoSEQ multiplex PCR; TCRdb lists only in-frame clones, some missing. The sample includes fewer than 400,000 clones, roughly 70% of them seen just once. The material sequenced was PBMCs, taken after 36 months of ibrutinib treatment. The receptors derive from a human donor with chronic lymphocytic leukemia. The CDR3 runs from the conserved cysteine through the conserved F or W. The order of the fields is clone size, J gene, V gene, D gene, CDR3 protein, CDR3 DNA. The D gene is left open where the match is weak. The size entry is marked missing in some rows and otherwise reads once, few, many or a size class.

NA | TRBJ2-7 | TRBV5-1 | TRBD2 | CASRPGLAGTYEQYF | TGCGCCAGCAGACCAGGACTAGCGGGGACCTACGAGCAGTACTTC
NA | TRBJ2-2 | TRBV6-1 | NA | CASSVTAAGELFF | TGTGCCAGCAGTGTGACCGCCGCCGGGGAGCTGTTTTTT
NA | TRBJ1-1 | TRBV5-1 | NA | CASSSEGRNTEAFF | TGCGCCAGCAGCTCAGAGGGCAGGAACACTGAAGCTTTCTTT
NA | TRBJ2-7 | TRBV10-2 | NA | CATTGRGYEQYF | TGCGCCACCACCGGGCGGGGTTACGAGCAGTACTTC
NA | TRBJ2-7 | TRBV4-1 | NA | CASSQDLLYEQYF | TGCGCCAGCAGCCAAGATCTGCTTTACGAGCAGTACTTC
NA | TRBJ1-2 | TRBV4-1 | NA | CASSQEDVGYTF | TGCGCCAGCAGCCAAGAAGATGTTGGCTACACCTTC
NA | TRBJ2-3 | TRBV13 | NA | CASSPGLGFRSDTQYF | TGTGCCAGCAGCCCGGGACTGGGGTTTAGATCAGATACGCAGTATTTT
few | TRBJ2-2 | TRBV5-1 | TRBD2 | CASSLGTSGAGELFF | TGCGCCAGCAGCTTAGGAACTAGCGGAGCCGGGGAGCTGTTTTTT
once | TRBJ1-5 | TRBV6-5 | TRBD1 | CASIGQGRSQPQHF | TGTGCCAGCATTGGACAGGGACGTAGTCAGCCCCAGCATTTT
NA | TRBJ2-7 | TRBV4-3 | NA | CASSQEWASYEQYF | TGCGCCAGCAGCCAAGAATGGGCATCCTACGAGCAGTACTTC
NA | TRBJ1-2 | TRBV13 | NA | CASSHSSDGYTF | TGTGCCAGCAGCCACTCTAGTGATGGCTACACCTTC
NA | TRBJ2-6 | TRBV27 | NA | CASSWVGFSGANVLTF | TGTGCCAGCAGTTGGGTGGGCTTCTCTGGGGCCAACGTCCTGACTTTC
few | TRBJ2-7 | TRBV7-6 | NA | CASSLEAGEQYF | TGTGCCAGCAGCTTAGAGGCGGGCGAGCAGTACTTC
NA | TRBJ1-1 | TRBV10-2 | NA | CASGSAKNTEAFF | TGCGCCAGCGGGTCAGCGAAGAACACTGAAGCTTTCTTT
NA | TRBJ2-7 | TRBV28 | TRBD2 | CASSLDELAGGYYEQYF | TGTGCCAGCAGTTTGGACGAACTAGCGGGAGGTTACTACGAGCAGTACTTC
NA | TRBJ1-1 | TRBV7-9 | NA | CASSRKDSNTEAFF | TGTGCCAGCAGTCGTAAGGACTCGAACACTGAAGCTTTCTTT
once | TRBJ2-3 | TRBV5-1 | TRBD1 | CASSSPDRGRRTGGTDTQYF | TGCGCCAGCAGCTCACCGGACAGGGGGCGCCGGACAGGTGGCACAGATACGCAGTATTTT
once | TRBJ2-5 | TRBV7-2 | NA | CASNKAAPQGTQYF | TGTGCCAGCAACAAGGCGGCGCCTCAGGGGACCCAGTACTTC
NA | TRBJ2-7 | TRBV19 | TRBD1 | CASSLLTGVSYEQYF | TGTGCCAGTAGCCTACTGACAGGGGTCTCTTACGAGCAGTACTTC
few | TRBJ2-7 | TRBV18 | TRBD2 | CASSQQGLALTYEQYF | TGTGCCAGCTCACAACAGGGACTAGCGTTGACCTACGAGCAGTACTTC
few | TRBJ2-7 | TRBV7-9 | NA | CASSPRGPSSYEQYF | TGTGCCAGCAGCCCCAGGGGCCCGAGCTCCTACGAGCAGTACTTC
NA | TRBJ2-3 | TRBV9 | NA | CASSVASGTDTQYF | TGTGCCAGCAGCGTAGCCAGCGGCACAGATACGCAGTATTTT
NA | TRBJ2-7 | TRBV4-1 | NA | CASSQQGWDEQYF | TGCGCCAGCAGCCAACAGGGGTGGGACGAGCAGTACTTC
NA | TRBJ2-3 | TRBV7-8 | NA | CASSPGQSGTDTQYF | TGTGCCAGCAGCCCCGGACAGTCGGGCACAGATACGCAGTATTTT
NA | TRBJ1-2 | TRBV7-3 | NA | CASSLMAGNPYGYTF | TGTGCCAGCAGCTTAATGGCGGGGAACCCCTATGGCTACACCTTC
NA | TRBJ2-7 | TRBV6-6 | TRBD1 | CASSYLGQPTYEQYF | TGTGCCAGCAGTTACTTGGGACAGCCAACCTACGAGCAGTACTTC
NA | TRBJ2-7 | TRBV5-1 | NA | CASSSPRLGSSYEQYF | TGCGCCAGCAGCTCTCCACGACTCGGTAGCTCCTACGAGCAGTACTTC
once | TRBJ2-7 | TRBV6-5 | NA | CASRGPNYEQYF | TGTGCCAGCAGGGGACCTAACTACGAGCAGTACTTC
NA | TRBJ1-2 | TRBV4-3 | NA | CASSQDEGPWAYGYTF | TGCGCCAGCAGCCAAGATGAGGGGCCCTGGGCCTATGGCTACACCTTC